The 5 T cell receptor beta chains below all came from one sample that was sequenced in a study of neoadjuvant anti-PD-1 for oral cavity cancer. Profiling relied on immunoSEQ multiplex PCR, and the TCRdb table lists in-frame clones only, not all of them. Found here are roughly 12,000 clones, 50% to 65% of them singletons; the top ten hold about 12%. The source material was tumor tissue, sampled before nivolumab (anti-PD-1) treatment. The receptors originated from a person between 40 and 85 years old with oral cavity squamous cell carcinoma.

This clone showed up just a few times. The V and J genes are TRBV2 and TRBJ2-7; TRBD1 is a possible D gene (6 bases). Trimming removed 8 bases from V and 4 bases from J, with 15 bases in between. Germline V CDR1 and CDR2: SNHLY, FYNNEI. The CDR3 totals 13 residues. The CDR3 sequence: CASGPGTPYEQYF. CDR3 DNA: TGTGCCAGCGGCCCCGGGACACCTTACGAGCAGTACTTC.

The chain employs TRBV15 and TRBJ2-5; D not certain. The CDR3 is made up of 13 amino acids. CDR1 and CDR2 from the germline V gene are LNHNV and YYDKDF (reference sequence). V was cut by 3 bases and J by 5 bases, with 10 bases left in between. CDR3 bases: TGTGCCACCAGCAGTCGCAGAGCGGAGACCCAGTACTTC. Translating it yields CATSSRRAETQYF.

The chain carries TRBV9 and TRBJ2-7; D possibly corresponds to TRBD2 (5 bases). Between the trimmed V and J ends, which lost 1 base and 6 bases, there was a span of 17 bases. Germline V gives CDR1 SGDLS, CDR2 YYNGEE. CDR3 length equals 15 residues. The CDR3 coding sequence is TGTGCCAGCAGCGTAAGCCCCACGGCCGCGGGCGAGCAGTACTTC. Translated: CASSVSPTAAGEQYF.

This chain uses TRBV10-2 with TRBJ2-7; 8 bases match TRBD1. The CDR3 is made up of 16 amino acids. The germline V gene has CDR1 WSHSY and CDR2 SAAADI. Trimming removed 4 bases from V and 7 bases from J; junction bases left unmatched: 15. The CDR3 here is CASSVPGQAVSGEQYF. CDR3 sequence (DNA): TGCGCCAGCAGTGTTCCGGGACAGGCCGTATCGGGAGAGCAGTACTTC.

This rearrangement joins TRBV6-1 to TRBJ1-1; perhaps TRBD1 as D (6 bases). This CDR3 comprises 14 residues. From germline, CDR1 is MNHNS and CDR2 SASEGT. V was pared by 0 bases and J by 11 bases, with 16 bases between. The CDR3 region is CASSEADSRKGAFF. The CDR3 DNA reads TGTGCCAGCAGTGAAGCGGACAGCCGAAAAGGGGCTTTCTTT.